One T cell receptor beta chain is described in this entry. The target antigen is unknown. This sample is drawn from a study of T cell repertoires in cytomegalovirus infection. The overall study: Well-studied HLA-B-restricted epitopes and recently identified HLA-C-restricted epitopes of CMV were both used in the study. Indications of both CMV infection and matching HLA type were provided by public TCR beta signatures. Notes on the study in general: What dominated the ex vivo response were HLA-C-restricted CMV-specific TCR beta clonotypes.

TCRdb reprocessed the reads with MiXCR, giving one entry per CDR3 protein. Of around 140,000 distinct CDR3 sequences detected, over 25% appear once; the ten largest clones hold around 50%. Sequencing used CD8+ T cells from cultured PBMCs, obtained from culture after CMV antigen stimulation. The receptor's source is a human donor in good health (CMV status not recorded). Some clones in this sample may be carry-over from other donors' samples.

The CDR3 DNA follows: TGTGCCAGCTGGGAAGGGACAGGGCCCCTGGGGGAGACCCAGTACTTC. As protein: CASWEGTGPLGETQYF. J is TRBJ2-5 and V is TRBV12-3 or TRBV12-4; 9 bases line up with TRBD1. The CDR3 covers 16 residues. V was pared by 8 bases and J by 5 bases, with 15 bases of the junction left unmatched.